This T cell receptor (beta chain) came from a study of T cell responses to AZD1222 COVID-19 vaccine. Findings of the study overall: Donors were chiefly white British, with a greater number of females, and clonal diversity was perhaps underestimated. Two doses of AZD1222 preceded a rise in Spike-specific TCR breadth and depth.

Comment on this clone: The antigen remains unidentified.

This CDR3 contains 14 residues. CDR1 is MNHEY, CDR2 SVGAGI, per germline. Trimming took off 3 bases at V and 4 bases at J, with 12 bases between the two ends. TCRdb keeps only in-frame clones here, not all; method: immunoSEQ multiplex PCR. The sample records 40,000 to 60,000 clones, just over 85% being singletons. The clonotype originates from an adult who received the AZD1222 COVID-19 vaccine. This chain joins TRBV6-5 and TRBJ2-5; D may be TRBD2 (6 bases). Sequenced material: peripheral blood, taken 28 days after the second AZD1222 dose. The CDR3 DNA reads TGTGCCAGCAGTTATGGGGGGAAAGGAGAGACCCAGTACTTC. This codes for CASSYGGKGETQYF.